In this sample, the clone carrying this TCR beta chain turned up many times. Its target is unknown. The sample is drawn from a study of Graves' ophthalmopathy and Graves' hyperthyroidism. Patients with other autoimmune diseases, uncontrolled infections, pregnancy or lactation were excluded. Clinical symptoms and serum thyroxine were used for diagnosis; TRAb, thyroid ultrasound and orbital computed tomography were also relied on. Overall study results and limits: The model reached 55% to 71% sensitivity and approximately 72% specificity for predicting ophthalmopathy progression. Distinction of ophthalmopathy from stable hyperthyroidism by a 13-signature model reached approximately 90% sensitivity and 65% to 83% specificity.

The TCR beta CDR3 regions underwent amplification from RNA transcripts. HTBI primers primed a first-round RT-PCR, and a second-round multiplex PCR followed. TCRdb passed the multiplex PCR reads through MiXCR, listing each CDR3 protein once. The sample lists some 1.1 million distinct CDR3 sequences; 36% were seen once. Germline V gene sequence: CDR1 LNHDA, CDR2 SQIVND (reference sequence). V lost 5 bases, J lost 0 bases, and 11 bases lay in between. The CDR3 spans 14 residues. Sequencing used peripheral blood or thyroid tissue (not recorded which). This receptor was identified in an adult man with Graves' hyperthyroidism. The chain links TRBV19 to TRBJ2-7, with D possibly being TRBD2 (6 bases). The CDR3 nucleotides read TGTGCCAGTAGTCCCATAGCGGTCTCCTACGAGCAGTACTTC. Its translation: CASSPIAVSYEQYF.